These 4 T cell receptor beta chains were all obtained from the same sample, sequenced in a study of T cells in Graves' hyperthyroidism and ophthalmopathy. Using RNA transcripts as the source, TCR beta CDR3 regions were amplified. Researchers ran a first-round RT-PCR on the TCR CDR3 using the HTBI primer set. From the multiplex PCR reads, TCRdb called clonotypes with MiXCR, one entry per CDR3 protein. In the table there are 730,000 or so distinct CDR3 sequences, roughly a sixth of which are singletons. Sequencing input: blood. Receptors were obtained from a woman in her fifties or sixties with Graves' hyperthyroidism that later progressed to Graves' ophthalmopathy.

This clonotype was detected only a few times. The chain is built from TRBV19 and TRBJ1-2, with 7 bases that match TRBD1. V dropped 10 bases and J dropped 7; count of bases not matched to a gene: 21. The CDR3 spans 16 residues. Germline V gene sequence: CDR1 LNHDA, CDR2 SQIVND (reference sequence). DNA for the CDR3: TGTGCCACCACAAAACAGGGGACGGGACCCGATTTTGGCTACACCTTC. Translated, it gives CATTKQGTGPDFGYTF.

The table lists this clonotype with a count of one. This chain links TRBV4-1 with TRBJ2-5, with 10 bases identical to TRBD2. This CDR3 is built from 17 residues. Germline lookup yields CDR1 MGHRA and CDR2 YSYEKL. The V and J ends lost 3 bases and 2 bases, in that order; junction bases with no gene match: 9. This CDR3 is CASSQGASGGVQETQYF. For the CDR3, the DNA is TGCGCCAGCAGCCAGGGGGCTAGCGGGGGAGTTCAAGAGACCCAGTACTTC.

In this sample, this clonotype turned up a few times. The V call is TRBV20-1, the J call TRBJ1-1, with a possible D match to TRBD1 (5 bases). Deletions cut 5 bases from V and 8 bases from J, with 15 bases between. The CDR3 extends over 12 amino acids. Looked up from germline, CDR1 is DFQATT and CDR2 is SNEGSKA (reference sequence). The CDR3 DNA reads TGCAGTGCTGTGGGGGGGGGACCCGAAGCTTTCTTT. Residues: CSAVGGGPEAFF.

This clonotype appeared a few times. The chain links TRBV6-1 to TRBJ2-7; D perhaps matches TRBD1 (5 bases). Germline V CDR1 and CDR2: MNHNS, SASEGT. V was shortened by 6 bases and J by 2 bases, with 11 bases between the two germline ends. CDR3 length: 13 amino acids. CDR3 coding DNA: TGTGCCAGCAGGGTTGGACAAACCTACGAGCAGTACTTC. Amino acids: CASRVGQTYEQYF.